The source of this T cell receptor (beta chain) is a study of OX40 agonist ivuxolimab in advanced cancers. The wider study: Ivuxolimab is a fully human IgG2 antibody that activates OX40 (CD134).

Produced via immunoSEQ multiplex PCR; TCRdb's table is partial and in-frame only. The sample gives approximately 90,000 clones, more than 70% of which show up once; roughly 0.3% is in the top ten. V was clipped by 0 bases and J by 4 bases, with 8 bases between them. This CDR3 contains 14 residues. Germline V gene lookup returns CDR1 SGDLS and CDR2 YYNGEE. The sample was CD4+ or CD8+ T cells sorted from blood, taken in a trial of the OX40 agonist ivuxolimab. The J gene is TRBJ2-1, the V gene TRBV9; tentative D call: TRBD1 (5 bases). The TCR sequence derives from an adult with an advanced solid tumor such as melanoma, head and neck, liver or kidney cancer. In nucleotides, the CDR3 is TGTGCCAGCAGCGTAGAGGACATGTACAATGAGCAGTTCTTC. Its protein is CASSVEDMYNEQFF.